These 21 T cell receptor beta chains came from one sample sequenced in a study of T cell repertoires in cytomegalovirus infection. One entry per CDR3 protein results from TCRdb running MiXCR on the reads. The data show approximately 170,000 distinct CDR3 sequences, roughly 18% seen once. Sequenced: CD8+ T cells from PBMCs. The source is a human donor in good health (CMV status not recorded). Some clones in this sample may be carry-over from other donors' samples.

A few counts support this clonotype. V gene TRBV20-1 combines with J gene TRBJ1-1, with 10 bases fitting TRBD1. Germline V gives CDR1 DFQATT, CDR2 SNEGSKA (reference sequence). The trim removed 0 bases at V and 4 bases at J, leaving 14 bases unmatched. The CDR3 is 18 residues long. CDR3 protein: CSARDSLRQGAMGTEAFF. The CDR3 DNA follows: TGCAGTGCTAGAGACTCCCTAAGACAGGGGGCGATGGGCACTGAAGCTTTCTTT.

This clonotype was counted only a few times. The chain employs TRBV27 and TRBJ2-7; 8 bases are shared with TRBD2. Unmatched junction bases numbered 10, after V lost 6 bases and J lost 6 bases. The CDR3 runs to 14 residues. Germline CDR1 reads MNHEY; CDR2 reads SMNVEV (reference sequence). The CDR3 nucleotides are TGTGCCAGCAGACCCGGGGGGGAGACGGGCGAGCAGTACTTC. Amino acid sequence: CASRPGGETGEQYF.

The chain combines TRBV20-1 with TRBJ1-5; weak D call: TRBD1 (6 bases). This CDR3 comprises 17 residues. Germline CDR1 reads DFQATT; CDR2 reads SNEGSKA (reference sequence). The V and J ends lost 0 bases and 2 bases respectively, with 17 bases between them. The CDR3, as DNA: TGCAGTGCTAGAGATCTTAGGGGGGACATGGGCAATCAGCCCCAGCATTTT. This encodes CSARDLRGDMGNQPQHF.

The chain employs TRBV28 and TRBJ1-5; D may be TRBD1 (5 bases). The CDR3 has 14 amino acids. The V and J ends lost 8 bases and 4 bases respectively, with 15 bases between them. Germline CDR1 reads MDHEN; CDR2 reads SYDVKM. CDR3 in amino acids: CASGDGVGNQPQHF. The CDR3 DNA reads as TGTGCCAGCGGGGACGGTGTAGGAAATCAGCCCCAGCATTTT.

This rearrangement joins TRBV28 to TRBJ2-5; 8 bases are shared with TRBD1. This CDR3 contains 16 residues. V lost 5 bases, J lost 0 bases, and 8 bases stayed unmatched. Germline-derived CDR1 and CDR2 are MDHEN and SYDVKM. The CDR3 is CASSQRTGLYQETQYF. The DNA of the CDR3 is TGTGCCAGCAGTCAGCGGACAGGGCTTTACCAAGAGACCCAGTACTTC.

Only a few counts were recorded for this clonotype. The chain joins TRBV9 to TRBJ2-1; TRBD1 agrees at 7 bases. This CDR3 has 15 residues. The V segment lost 1 base and the J segment 5 bases; nucleotides outside the gene matches: 6. Germline loops: CDR1 SGDLS, CDR2 YYNGEE. Here the CDR3 reads CASSVWPGGNNEQFF. For the CDR3, the DNA is TGTGCCAGCAGCGTATGGCCAGGGGGAAACAATGAGCAGTTCTTC.

The chain recombines TRBV6-5 with TRBJ2-7, with 7 bases that match TRBD1. The CDR3 consists of 14 residues. The V gene's germline CDR1 is MNHEY and CDR2 SVGAGI. V lost 2 bases, J lost 2 bases, and 3 bases stayed unmatched. The CDR3 spells CASSYGGQPYEQYF. Written as DNA, the CDR3 is TGTGCCAGCAGTTACGGGGGACAGCCCTACGAGCAGTACTTC.

This clonotype showed up just a few times. The chain employs TRBV7-2 and TRBJ2-1, with D tentatively TRBD1 (6 bases). From germline, CDR1 is SGHTA and CDR2 FQGNSA. CDR3 size: 15 residues. The V end lost 1 base, the J end lost 1 base, and 8 bases lay between the germline ends. CDR3 in amino acids: CASSLEGVSYNEQFF. CDR3 nucleotide sequence: TGTGCCAGCAGCTTAGAGGGGGTTTCCTACAATGAGCAGTTCTTC.

This clonotype was detected only a few times. V is TRBV7-9 and J is TRBJ2-7; no reliable D call. CDR1 is SEHNR, CDR2 FQNEAQ, per germline (reference sequence). The CDR3 runs 13 residues. V lost 1 base and J 6 bases, leaving 10 bases between the germline ends. The CDR3 DNA follows: TGTGCCAGCAGCTTAGGAGGAACCGGCGAGCAGTACTTC. Protein sequence: CASSLGGTGEQYF.

This chain links TRBV30 with TRBJ2-5, with 7 bases identical to TRBD2. This CDR3 is built from 15 residues. Germline V lookup: CDR1 GTSNPN, CDR2 SVGIG (reference sequence). V trimming: 1 base; J trimming: 0 bases; junction bases outside the gene matches: 5. CDR3 sequence: CAWSGASGYQETQYF. Written as DNA, the CDR3 is TGTGCCTGGAGTGGGGCTAGCGGTTACCAAGAGACCCAGTACTTC.

This clonotype has a handful of counts. V is TRBV6-6 and J is TRBJ1-2; 7 bases match TRBD1. CDR3 length: 18 amino acids. In germline, CDR1 is MNHNY, CDR2 SVGAGI (reference sequence). The V segment lost 6 bases and the J segment 0 bases; nucleotides outside the gene matches: 16. In DNA, the CDR3 is TGTGCCAGCAGCGGTGATCTGTTAGGGGACAGACCTAACTATGGCTACACCTTC. Amino acid sequence: CASSGDLLGDRPNYGYTF.

This clonotype was observed a handful of times. The rearrangement uses TRBV6-6 and TRBJ1-3; D is perhaps TRBD1 (5 bases). Germline V gives CDR1 MNHNY, CDR2 SVGAGI (reference sequence). Trimming shortened V by 2 bases and J by 8 bases, and 10 bases separated the two germline ends. CDR3 size: 13 residues. CDR3: CASSYRPGDTIYF. In DNA form, the CDR3 reads TGTGCCAGCAGTTACCGGCCGGGGGACACCATATATTTT.

The V gene is TRBV27, the J gene TRBJ2-3, with no clear D. The CDR3 contains 13 residues. Looked up from germline, CDR1 is MNHEY and CDR2 is SMNVEV (reference sequence). Trimming took 4 bases from V and 4 from J, leaving 9 bases between them. CDR3 coding DNA: TGTGCCAGCAGTTCACGGGCCGCAGATACGCAGTATTTT. Translation gives CASSSRAADTQYF.

This clonotype was found many times. This chain connects TRBV20-1 to TRBJ2-7, with 9 bases aligning to TRBD1. CDR3 length equals 13 residues. V trimming: 7 bases; J trimming: 2 bases; junction bases outside the gene matches: 6. Germline V gives CDR1 DFQATT, CDR2 SNEGSKA (reference sequence). The CDR3 DNA is TGCAGTGTCTTGGACAGGGGACCCTACGAGCAGTACTTC. Translation: CSVLDRGPYEQYF.

This chain uses TRBV28 with TRBJ1-4; 9 nucleotides align to TRBD1. V shed 5 bases and J 0 bases; nucleotides not matched to a gene: 10. The germline V gene has CDR1 MDHEN and CDR2 SYDVKM. This CDR3 region has 18 residues. CDR3 nucleotide sequence: TGTGCCAGCAGTACGCGACAGGGGGAGCTTGCAACTAATGAAAAACTGTTTTTT. Translation: CASSTRQGELATNEKLFF.

The chain links TRBV27 to TRBJ2-5, with a weak D call TRBD2 (5 bases). There are 16 residues in the CDR3. Germline V CDR1 and CDR2: MNHEY, SMNVEV (reference sequence). Deletions cut 2 bases from V and 4 bases from J, with 17 bases between. The CDR3 reads CASSLGSTLGRETQYF. As DNA, the CDR3 is TGTGCCAGCAGTTTAGGCTCTACACTAGGAAGAGAGACCCAGTACTTC.

This clonotype was counted many times. The chain combines TRBV7-2 with TRBJ2-7, with TRBD1 matching 7 bases. The J segment lost 3 bases and the V segment lost 6 bases, leaving 5 bases of the junction unmatched. CDR3 size: 13 residues. The germline gives CDR1 SGHTA, CDR2 FQGNSA. The CDR3 region is CASSSTGNYEQYF. The CDR3 bases are TGTGCCAGCAGTTCGACAGGGAACTACGAGCAGTACTTC.

This clonotype was recorded many times. The CDR3 region is CASSLGEWMANEKLFF. The CDR3 region has the DNA TGTGCCAGCAGCTTAGGGGAGTGGATGGCTAATGAAAAACTGTTTTTT. The genes are TRBV7-2 and TRBJ1-4; D gene ambiguous. The germline CDR1 and CDR2 sequences are SGHTA and FQGNSA. The CDR3 is 16 residues long. Deletions cut 1 base from V and 3 bases from J, with 12 bases between. Drawing the rest from reference TRBV7-2 and TRBJ1-4, the complete variable domain is GAGVSQSPSNKVTEKGKDVELRCDPISGHTALYWYRQSLGQGLEFLIYFQGNSAPDKSGLPSDRFSAERTGGSVSTLTIQRTQQEDSAVYLCASSLGEWMANEKLFFGSGTQLSVL.

This clonotype appeared a few times. V and J are TRBV11-2 and TRBJ2-1, with D unresolved. V was cut by 5 bases and J by 6 bases, with 8 bases left in between. The CDR3 runs to 12 residues. Germline CDR1 reads SGHAT; CDR2 reads FQNNGV. In DNA, the CDR3 is TGTGCCAGCAGCGTCAGAGCCAATGAGCAGTTCTTC. It encodes CASSVRANEQFF.

A few counts support this clonotype. The rearrangement links TRBV7-8 to TRBJ2-6, with D perhaps being TRBD1 or TRBD2 (6 bases each). V was pared by 5 bases and J by 2 bases, with 10 bases between. The germline gives CDR1 SGHVS, CDR2 FQNEAQ. The CDR3 sequence is 15 residues long. CDR3: CASSMGGTGANVLTF. CDR3 in DNA: TGTGCCAGCAGCATGGGGGGCACTGGGGCCAACGTCCTGACTTTC.

V and J are TRBV19 and TRBJ2-7, with TRBD1 matching over 8 bases. Germline CDR1 and CDR2: LNHDA and SQIVND (reference sequence). V was pared by 5 bases and J by 3 bases, with 6 bases of the junction left unmatched. The CDR3 extends over 14 amino acids. The CDR3 here is CASSLTGGRYEQYF. In DNA form, the CDR3 reads TGTGCCAGTAGTTTAACAGGGGGACGCTACGAGCAGTACTTC.